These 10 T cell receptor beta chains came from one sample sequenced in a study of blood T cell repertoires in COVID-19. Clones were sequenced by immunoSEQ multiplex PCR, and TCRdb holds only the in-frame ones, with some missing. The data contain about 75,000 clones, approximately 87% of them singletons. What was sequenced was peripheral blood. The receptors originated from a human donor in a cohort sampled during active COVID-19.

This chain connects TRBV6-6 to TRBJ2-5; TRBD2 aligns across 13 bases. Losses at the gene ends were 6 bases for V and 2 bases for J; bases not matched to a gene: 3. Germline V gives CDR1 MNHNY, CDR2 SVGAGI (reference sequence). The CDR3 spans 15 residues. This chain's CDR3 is CASRTSGGAQETQYF. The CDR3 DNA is TGTGCCAGCAGAACTAGCGGGGGGGCGCAAGAGACCCAGTACTTC.

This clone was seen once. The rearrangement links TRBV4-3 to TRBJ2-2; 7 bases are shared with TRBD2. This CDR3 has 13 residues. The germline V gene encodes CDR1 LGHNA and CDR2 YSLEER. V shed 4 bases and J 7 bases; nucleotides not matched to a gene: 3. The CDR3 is CASSRGGNGELFF. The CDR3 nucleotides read TGCGCCAGCAGCCGGGGAGGGAACGGGGAGCTGTTTTTT.

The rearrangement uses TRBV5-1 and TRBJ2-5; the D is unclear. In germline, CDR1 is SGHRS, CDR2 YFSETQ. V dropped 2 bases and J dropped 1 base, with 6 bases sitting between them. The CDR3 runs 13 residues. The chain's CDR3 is CASSFRSQETQYF. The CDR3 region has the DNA TGCGCCAGCAGCTTTCGCAGCCAAGAGACCCAGTACTTC.

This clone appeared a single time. The CDR3 DNA reads as TGCAGTGTCAGCGGGGATTATGAGCAGTTCTTC. As protein: CSVSGDYEQFF. The chain links TRBV20-1 to TRBJ2-1, with 7 bases matching TRBD2. Trimming at V came to 7 bases and at J to 8 bases, leaving 5 bases not matched to a gene. In germline, CDR1 is DFQATT, CDR2 SNEGSKA (reference sequence). The CDR3 consists of 11 residues.

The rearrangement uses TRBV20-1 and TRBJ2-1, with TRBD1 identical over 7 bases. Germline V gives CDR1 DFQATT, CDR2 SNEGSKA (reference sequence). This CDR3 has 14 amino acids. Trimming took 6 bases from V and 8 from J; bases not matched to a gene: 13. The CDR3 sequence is CSASTRGRVDEQFF. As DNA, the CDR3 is TGCAGTGCGAGTACTAGGGGGCGGGTGGATGAGCAGTTCTTC.

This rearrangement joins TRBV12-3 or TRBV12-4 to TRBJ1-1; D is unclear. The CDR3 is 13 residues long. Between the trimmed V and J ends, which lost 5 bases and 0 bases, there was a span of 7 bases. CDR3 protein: CASSPGLNTEAFF. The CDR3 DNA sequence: TGTGCCAGCAGTCCAGGCTTGAACACTGAAGCTTTCTTT.

CDR3 bases: TGTGCCAGCAGCCCCCCGCAGGCCCATAATTCACCCCTCCACTTT. Translating it yields CASSPPQAHNSPLHF. The chain employs TRBV28 and TRBJ1-6, with D hard to call. V gave up 6 bases and J gave up 5 bases, with 14 bases separating them. Germline CDR1 reads MDHEN; CDR2 reads SYDVKM. This CDR3 is 15 amino acids long.

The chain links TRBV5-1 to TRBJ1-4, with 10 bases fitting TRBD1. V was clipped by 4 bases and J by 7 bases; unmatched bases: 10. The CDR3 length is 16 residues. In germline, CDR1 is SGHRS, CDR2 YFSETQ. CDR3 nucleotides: TGCGCCAGCAGCGGTGGACAGGGGGGTATTAGTGAAAAACTGTTTTTT. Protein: CASSGGQGGISEKLFF.

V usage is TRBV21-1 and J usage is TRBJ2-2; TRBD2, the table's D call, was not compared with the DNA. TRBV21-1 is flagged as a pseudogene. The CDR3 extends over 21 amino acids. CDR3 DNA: TGTGCCAGCAGAAGCGCACCATTCAAAGTAAAATTAAAAGAGGACACCGGGGAGCTGTTTTTT. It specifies CASRSAPFKVKLKEDTGELFF.

CDR3 loop: CASGQDSYTGELFF. CDR3 DNA sequence: TGTGCCAGCGGTCAGGACAGCTACACCGGGGAGCTGTTTTTT. The chain couples TRBV7-2 to TRBJ2-2; D possibly corresponds to TRBD1 (6 bases). This CDR3 region has 14 residues. The V gene lost 8 bases and the J gene lost 3 bases, with 13 bases spanning the gap. Germline values: CDR1 SGHTA, CDR2 FQGNSA.